The source of this T cell receptor beta chain is a study of blood T cell repertoires in COVID-19. Sequenced by immunoSEQ multiplex PCR; TCRdb stores in-frame clones only, minus some. Of over 250,000 clones listed, just under 90% are singletons. CDR1 LGHNA and CDR2 YNFKEQ come from the germline V gene. The ends were cut back, 4 bases at V and 8 bases at J, with 17 bases in the middle. The CDR3 length is 14 residues. Sequencing was done on a sample of PBMCs or T cells enriched from blood (not recorded which). The chain recombines TRBV4-2 with TRBJ1-2; possibly TRBD1 for D (5 bases). This TCR derives from a woman in her fifties or sixties who had recovered from COVID-19. CDR3 nucleotides: TGTGCCAGCAGCCCCCAAGGATCCAAGGGGGGCTACACCTTC. This encodes CASSPQGSKGGYTF.